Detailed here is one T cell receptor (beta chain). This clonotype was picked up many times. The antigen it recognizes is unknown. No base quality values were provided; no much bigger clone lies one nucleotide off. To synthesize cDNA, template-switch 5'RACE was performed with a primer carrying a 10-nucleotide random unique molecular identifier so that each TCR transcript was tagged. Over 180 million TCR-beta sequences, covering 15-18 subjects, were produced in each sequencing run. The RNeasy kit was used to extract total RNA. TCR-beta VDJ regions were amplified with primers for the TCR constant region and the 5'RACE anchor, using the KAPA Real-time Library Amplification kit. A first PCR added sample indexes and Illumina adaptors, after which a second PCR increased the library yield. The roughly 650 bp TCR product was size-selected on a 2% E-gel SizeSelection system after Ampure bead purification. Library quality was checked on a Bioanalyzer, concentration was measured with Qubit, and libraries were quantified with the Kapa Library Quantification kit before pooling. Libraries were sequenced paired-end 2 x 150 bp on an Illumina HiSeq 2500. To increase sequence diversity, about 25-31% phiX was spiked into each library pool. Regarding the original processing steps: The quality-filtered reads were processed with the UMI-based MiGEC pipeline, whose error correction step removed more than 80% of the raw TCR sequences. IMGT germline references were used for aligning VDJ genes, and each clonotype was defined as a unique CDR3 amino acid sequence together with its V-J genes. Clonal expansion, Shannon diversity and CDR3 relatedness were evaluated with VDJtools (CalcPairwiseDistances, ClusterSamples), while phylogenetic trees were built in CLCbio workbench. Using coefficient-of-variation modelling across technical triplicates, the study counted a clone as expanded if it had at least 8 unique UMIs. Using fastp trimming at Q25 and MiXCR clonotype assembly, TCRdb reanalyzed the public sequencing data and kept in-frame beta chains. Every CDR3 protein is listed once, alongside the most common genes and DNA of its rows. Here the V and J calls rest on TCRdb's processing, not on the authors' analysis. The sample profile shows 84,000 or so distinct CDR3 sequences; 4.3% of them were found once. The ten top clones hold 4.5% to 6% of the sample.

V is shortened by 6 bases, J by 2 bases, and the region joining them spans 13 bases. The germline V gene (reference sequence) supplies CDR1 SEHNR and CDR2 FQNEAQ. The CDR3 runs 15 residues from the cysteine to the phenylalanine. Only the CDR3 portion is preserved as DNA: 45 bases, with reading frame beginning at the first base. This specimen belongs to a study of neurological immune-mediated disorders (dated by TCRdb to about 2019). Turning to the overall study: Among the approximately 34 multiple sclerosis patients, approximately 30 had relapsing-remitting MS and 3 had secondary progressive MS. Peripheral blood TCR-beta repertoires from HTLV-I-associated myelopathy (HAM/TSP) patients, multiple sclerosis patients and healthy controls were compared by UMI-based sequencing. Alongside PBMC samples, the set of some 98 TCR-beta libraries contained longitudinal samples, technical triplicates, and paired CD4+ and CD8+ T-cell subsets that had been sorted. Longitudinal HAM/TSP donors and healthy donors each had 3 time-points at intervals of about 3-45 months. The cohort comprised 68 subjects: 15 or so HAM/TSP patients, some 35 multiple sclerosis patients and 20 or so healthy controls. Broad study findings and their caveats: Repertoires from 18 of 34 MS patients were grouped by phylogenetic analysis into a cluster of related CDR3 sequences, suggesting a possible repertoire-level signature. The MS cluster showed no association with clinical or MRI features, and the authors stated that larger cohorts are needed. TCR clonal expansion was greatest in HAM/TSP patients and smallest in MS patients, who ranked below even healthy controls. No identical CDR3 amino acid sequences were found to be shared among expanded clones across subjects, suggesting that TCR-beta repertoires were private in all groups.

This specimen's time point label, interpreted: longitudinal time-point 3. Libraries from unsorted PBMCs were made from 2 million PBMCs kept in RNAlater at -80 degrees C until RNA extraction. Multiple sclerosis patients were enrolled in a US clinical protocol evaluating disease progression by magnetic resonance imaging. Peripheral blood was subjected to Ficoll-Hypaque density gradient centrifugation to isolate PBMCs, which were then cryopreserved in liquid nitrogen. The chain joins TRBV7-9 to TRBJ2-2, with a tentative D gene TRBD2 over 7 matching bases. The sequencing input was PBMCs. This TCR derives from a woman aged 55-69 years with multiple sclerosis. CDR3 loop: CASRHREGNTGELFF. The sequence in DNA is TGTGCCAGCAGACACAGGGAGGGAAACACCGGGGAGCTGTTTTTT.